This T cell receptor (beta chain) appears in the sequencing data of a study of T cells in Graves' hyperthyroidism and ophthalmopathy (dated by TCRdb to about 2019). In the study overall: Peripheral blood was sampled at the time of initial diagnosis, prior to any treatment. A discovery cohort of fewer than 110 patients, approximately 45 with Graves' ophthalmopathy and 57 with stable Graves' hyperthyroidism, was used to find distinguishing TCR V-J signatures. According to the paper, TCR Vbeta CDR3 sequencing was carried out on some 130 peripheral blood samples, which came from approximately 43 ophthalmopathy, approximately 78 hyperthyroidism and some 17 progressor patients. Prospective prediction of ophthalmopathy was tested in an independent validation cohort of approximately 19 hyperthyroidism patients and 17 patients who later progressed to ophthalmopathy. After blood sampling, hyperthyroidism patients were treated with methimazole at a starting dose of 30 mg daily, and ophthalmopathy patients were treated with high-dose intravenous methylprednisolone. In addition, the study compared T-cell repertoires in thyroid tissue and in blood from five to seven Graves' hyperthyroidism patients. The 100 discovery patients were randomly split 7:3 into training and test sets.

The TCR beta CDR3 regions were amplified from RNA transcripts. A first-round RT-PCR of the TCR CDR3 used the HTBI primer set with the Qiagen OneStep RT-PCR kit. Libraries were constructed in a second round of multiplex PCR, after which size selection and purification were performed. Paired-end sequencing of the libraries was performed with 100 bp reads on an Illumina HiSeq2000. As for how the authors treated the data: SOAPnuke was used to process the raw data, with reads discarded if the reads contained adapters or uncalled bases, had a mean Phred below 15, or lacked an exact constant-primer or identifier match. High-quality paired reads were merged using COPE v1.2.5, and each unique nucleotide sequence was defined as a clonotype. MiTCR v1.1 was used to align the clonotypes against IMGT TRBV, TRBD and TRBJ reference segments. The analysis was restricted to V-J combinations with a frequency above 0.0001, which together covered about 99% of the repertoires. The TCS score was defined as F50 (clonal expansion) divided by E x V (chaos), with BLOSUM62-based TCRdist calculated between CDR3 peptides within each V-J. Welch's t-statistics and random forest reduced just over 500 V-J features to 10 to 15, which were used in a naive Bayes classifier (R e1071). TCRdb cleaned the public reads at Q25 with fastp, built clones with MiXCR and kept in-frame beta chains. Merged by CDR3 protein, the rows form single entries marked with the most common genes and DNA. Here the V and J calls rest on TCRdb's processing, not on the authors' analysis. This sample comprises a few hundred thousand distinct CDR3 sequences, roughly 15% of them detected only once. The biggest ten clones account for approximately 20% of the sample.

What the authors observed across the whole study: Sample size was not statistically predetermined, and blinding of investigators to group allocation was not performed. In cross-validation, a model built on a 13 V-J signature told ophthalmopathy apart from stable hyperthyroidism with just under 90% sensitivity and roughly 82% specificity, and in testing the same model reached 80%/75%. Blood samples also contained most of the expanded thyroid clonotypes (frequency above 0.001), which suggests that blood repertoires may reflect thyroid immune responses. In validation, the model predicted progression to ophthalmopathy with over 65% sensitivity and about 72% specificity, a median of about 6.7 months before onset.

The table lists this clonotype with many counts. It lacks a known antigen. Per-base qualities were not stored, and no clone one base away is much larger. Trimming removed 0 bases from V and 6 bases from J, leaving 4 bases between the germline ends. The germline V gene (reference sequence) supplies CDR1 LNHNV and CDR2 YYDKDF. Including the terminal cysteine and phenylalanine, the CDR3 comprises 12 residues. CDR3 DNA is the only sequence kept; it has 36 bases, read in frame from the first base. Moderately to severely active disease, a Clinical Activity Score of at least 3, a NOSPECS grade of at least 4, and a duration under 3 months were present in ophthalmopathy patients. The study excluded patients with uncontrolled infections, other autoimmune diseases, pregnancy or lactation. Diagnoses were established on the basis of clinical symptoms, serum thyroxine and TRAb, thyroid ultrasound, and orbital computed tomography. PBMCs were isolated from more than 8 ml of fresh peripheral blood by Ficoll-Paque density gradient centrifugation. Trizol reagent was used to extract total RNA, and RNA quality was then checked on an Agilent 2100 Bioanalyzer.

The chain links TRBV15 with TRBJ2-3, with an unclear D gene assignment. The clonotype comes from a woman aged 60 to 75 with Graves' ophthalmopathy. The sequencing sample was made of blood. The sequenced DNA: TGTGCCACCAGCAGAGAAGTCGATACGCAGTATTTT. This encodes CATSREVDTQYF.